A selection of T cell receptor beta chains follows, all from one sample in a study of shared clonotypes between healthy human individuals. Some clones are missing from TCRdb's copy, which holds only in-frame ones; the method was immunoSEQ multiplex PCR. This table holds about 600,000 clones, around 97% found once. The source material was naive CD4+ T cells sorted from blood. The receptors derive from a woman in her 30s in good health. The CDR3 runs from the conserved cysteine through the conserved F or W. Each record gives: J gene, V gene, clone size, D gene, CDR3 DNA, CDR3 protein. D genes are given only for firm matches. Size tells how often a clone was seen (once, few, many) or the class of an expanded clone, and some rows leave it out.

j_call: TRBJ2-4; v_call: TRBV19; clone_size: NA; d_call: TRBD2; cdr3_nt: TGTGCCACTCCGACACTAGCGTCAGCCAAAAACATTCAGTACTTC; cdr3_aa: CATPTLASAKNIQYF
j_call: TRBJ1-2; v_call: TRBV28; clone_size: NA; d_call: NA; cdr3_nt: TGTGCCAGCAGTTTGGGTGATGGCTACACCTTC; cdr3_aa: CASSLGDGYTF
j_call: TRBJ2-5; v_call: TRBV5-4; clone_size: NA; d_call: TRBD2; cdr3_nt: TGTGCCAGCAGCTTGGAGGGGCTAGCGGGAGTTGCAGAGACCCAGTACTTC; cdr3_aa: CASSLEGLAGVAETQYF
j_call: TRBJ2-1; v_call: TRBV5-4; clone_size: NA; d_call: NA; cdr3_nt: TGTGCCAGCAGCCGGGAGTACAATGAGCAGTTCTTC; cdr3_aa: CASSREYNEQFF
j_call: TRBJ2-7; v_call: TRBV19; clone_size: NA; d_call: TRBD2; cdr3_nt: TGTGCCAGTAGTATAACTAGCGGCACCTACGAGCAGTACTTC; cdr3_aa: CASSITSGTYEQYF
j_call: TRBJ1-4; v_call: TRBV19; clone_size: once; d_call: TRBD1; cdr3_nt: TGTGCCAGTGCCGACAGGGTTAATGAAAAACTGTTTTTT; cdr3_aa: CASADRVNEKLFF
j_call: TRBJ2-7; v_call: TRBV10-2; clone_size: NA; d_call: TRBD1; cdr3_nt: TGCGCCAGCAGCGGCAACCAGGGGGCCACCTACGAGCAGTACTTC; cdr3_aa: CASSGNQGATYEQYF
j_call: TRBJ1-6; v_call: TRBV5-1; clone_size: NA; d_call: NA; cdr3_nt: TGCGCCAGCAGCCCAGGGTTCGTTGATTCACCCCTCCACTTT; cdr3_aa: CASSPGFVDSPLHF
j_call: TRBJ2-3; v_call: TRBV13; clone_size: NA; d_call: NA; cdr3_nt: TGTGCCAGCAGCTGGAGGGGCCTACCGACAGATACGCAGTATTTT; cdr3_aa: CASSWRGLPTDTQYF
j_call: TRBJ2-2; v_call: TRBV6-1; clone_size: NA; d_call: NA; cdr3_nt: TGTGCCAGCAGGGTGACGGGGGCCGGGGAGCTGTTTTTT; cdr3_aa: CASRVTGAGELFF
j_call: TRBJ2-1; v_call: TRBV7-2; clone_size: few; d_call: NA; cdr3_nt: TGTGCCAGCAGCTTAGAAGGGCCCCTAGGGTTCTTC; cdr3_aa: CASSLEGPLGFF
j_call: TRBJ1-2; v_call: TRBV5-8; clone_size: NA; d_call: TRBD1; cdr3_nt: TGTGCCAGCAGCAAGGAGGGACAGCCCTATGGCTACACCTTC; cdr3_aa: CASSKEGQPYGYTF
j_call: TRBJ1-2; v_call: TRBV4-2; clone_size: NA; d_call: NA; cdr3_nt: TGTGCCAGCAGCCAAGATGCCGGACAGACCTATGGCTACACCTTC; cdr3_aa: CASSQDAGQTYGYTF
j_call: TRBJ1-1; v_call: TRBV5-4; clone_size: NA; d_call: NA; cdr3_nt: TGTGCCAGCAGCTTGATGCCGAACACTGAAGCTTTCTTT; cdr3_aa: CASSLMPNTEAFF
j_call: TRBJ2-7; v_call: TRBV28; clone_size: once; d_call: NA; cdr3_nt: TGTGCCAGCAGTTCCTCAGCCGGGCCCTACGAGCAGTACTTC; cdr3_aa: CASSSSAGPYEQYF
j_call: TRBJ2-3; v_call: TRBV5-6; clone_size: once; d_call: NA; cdr3_nt: TGTGCCAGCAGCTTGGCGGGACTCTCAGATACGCAGTATTTT; cdr3_aa: CASSLAGLSDTQYF
j_call: TRBJ2-1; v_call: TRBV5-4; clone_size: NA; d_call: TRBD2; cdr3_nt: TGTGCCAGCAGCTTGGGGGCAGCGGGAGGTTACAATGAGCAGTTCTTC; cdr3_aa: CASSLGAAGGYNEQFF
j_call: TRBJ2-1; v_call: TRBV19; clone_size: NA; d_call: NA; cdr3_nt: TGTGCCAGTAGTACCCAGGCCGGAACGAATGAGCAGTTCTTC; cdr3_aa: CASSTQAGTNEQFF
j_call: TRBJ2-3; v_call: TRBV6-1; clone_size: once; d_call: TRBD2; cdr3_nt: TGTGCCAGCACATCAGCGGGAGTTATAGATACGCAGTATTTT; cdr3_aa: CASTSAGVIDTQYF
j_call: TRBJ1-1; v_call: TRBV10-1; clone_size: NA; d_call: NA; cdr3_nt: TGCGCCAGCAGTGATGGAGGGGGATCGGGTGAAGCTTTCTTT; cdr3_aa: CASSDGGGSGEAFF
j_call: TRBJ2-7; v_call: TRBV5-1; clone_size: NA; d_call: TRBD1; cdr3_nt: TGCGCCAGCAGCGGCGGGACAGGGGAATACTTC; cdr3_aa: CASSGGTGEYF
j_call: TRBJ1-2; v_call: TRBV28; clone_size: NA; d_call: NA; cdr3_nt: TGTGCCAGCAGCCGGGTCAGCAACTATGGCTACACCTTC; cdr3_aa: CASSRVSNYGYTF
j_call: TRBJ2-7; v_call: TRBV4-2; clone_size: NA; d_call: TRBD2; cdr3_nt: TGTGCCAGCAGCCAAGACCAAGCGGGGGAAACCTACGAGCAGTACTTC; cdr3_aa: CASSQDQAGETYEQYF
j_call: TRBJ2-1; v_call: TRBV9; clone_size: NA; d_call: TRBD2; cdr3_nt: TGTGCCAGCAGCGTATACGATAGCGGGGGTGATGAGCAGTTCTTC; cdr3_aa: CASSVYDSGGDEQFF
j_call: TRBJ1-1; v_call: TRBV19; clone_size: NA; d_call: NA; cdr3_nt: TGTGCCAGTAGTATTCCAGGGAAGAACACTGAAGCTTTCTTT; cdr3_aa: CASSIPGKNTEAFF
j_call: TRBJ2-1; v_call: TRBV11-2; clone_size: NA; d_call: NA; cdr3_nt: TGTGCCAGCAGCTTACGACAGAGTACCAACAATGAGCAGTTCTTC; cdr3_aa: CASSLRQSTNNEQFF
j_call: TRBJ2-5; v_call: TRBV11-2; clone_size: NA; d_call: TRBD1; cdr3_nt: TGTGCCAGCAGCTTAAATCGGGACAGGGGTCTGGAGACCCAGTACTTC; cdr3_aa: CASSLNRDRGLETQYF
j_call: TRBJ1-4; v_call: TRBV6-5; clone_size: once; d_call: NA; cdr3_nt: TGTGCCAGCAGTTCACAGGGCCCTAATGAAAAACTGTTTTTT; cdr3_aa: CASSSQGPNEKLFF
j_call: TRBJ2-2; v_call: TRBV7-3; clone_size: NA; d_call: NA; cdr3_nt: TGTGCCAGCAGCTTACAGGGGCTAACCGGGGAGCTGTTTTTT; cdr3_aa: CASSLQGLTGELFF
j_call: TRBJ2-1; v_call: TRBV7-9; clone_size: NA; d_call: NA; cdr3_nt: TGTGCCAGCAGCTGGAGGAGTGAAGATGAGCAGTTCTTC; cdr3_aa: CASSWRSEDEQFF
j_call: TRBJ2-7; v_call: TRBV5-1; clone_size: NA; d_call: NA; cdr3_nt: TGCGCCAGCAGCTTGGGGAGCGCGAGCTCCTACGAGCAGTACTTC; cdr3_aa: CASSLGSASSYEQYF
j_call: TRBJ2-5; v_call: TRBV7-2; clone_size: NA; d_call: NA; cdr3_nt: TGTGCCAGCAGCTTAGAGTGGGGCAGGGAAGAGACCCAGTACTTC; cdr3_aa: CASSLEWGREETQYF
j_call: TRBJ2-3; v_call: TRBV10-1; clone_size: NA; d_call: TRBD1; cdr3_nt: TGCGCCAGCAGTAAGACAGGGGAAGGACGGGTGTATACGCAGTATTTT; cdr3_aa: CASSKTGEGRVYTQYF
j_call: TRBJ1-1; v_call: TRBV7-2; clone_size: NA; d_call: TRBD1; cdr3_nt: TGTGCCAGCAGCTTCACCCTCGACAGGGCAGGCACTGAAGCTTTCTTT; cdr3_aa: CASSFTLDRAGTEAFF
j_call: TRBJ2-3; v_call: TRBV10-3; clone_size: once; d_call: TRBD2; cdr3_nt: TGTGCCATCAAAGACCGGACGCAACTAGCGGGATCCACAGATACGCAGTATTTT; cdr3_aa: CAIKDRTQLAGSTDTQYF
j_call: TRBJ2-7; v_call: TRBV2; clone_size: NA; d_call: NA; cdr3_nt: TGTGCCAGCAGTTGGACCTCCTACGAGCAGTACTTC; cdr3_aa: CASSWTSYEQYF
j_call: TRBJ2-2; v_call: TRBV11-2; clone_size: NA; d_call: NA; cdr3_nt: TGTGCCAGCAGCTTAGTCTGGCAGGGGAATACCGGGGAGCTGTTTTTT; cdr3_aa: CASSLVWQGNTGELFF
j_call: TRBJ1-4; v_call: TRBV7-9; clone_size: NA; d_call: NA; cdr3_nt: TGTGCCAGCAGCTTAACTAGCGGCGAAAAACTGTTTTTT; cdr3_aa: CASSLTSGEKLFF
j_call: TRBJ2-7; v_call: TRBV27; clone_size: NA; d_call: TRBD1; cdr3_nt: TGTGCCAGCCCCCTTTCTAGAGGACAGGGGACTCCCGGTGGTGCTGGCGAGCAGTACTTC; cdr3_aa: CASPLSRGQGTPGGAGEQYF
j_call: TRBJ2-7; v_call: TRBV4-1; clone_size: NA; d_call: NA; cdr3_nt: TGCGCCAGCAGCCAAGCGGAACGCTCCTACGAGCAGTACTTC; cdr3_aa: CASSQAERSYEQYF
j_call: TRBJ2-7; v_call: TRBV25-1; clone_size: NA; d_call: TRBD2; cdr3_nt: TGTGCCAGCAGTGAGGGCGGGGGCTACGAGCAGTACTTC; cdr3_aa: CASSEGGGYEQYF
j_call: TRBJ2-3; v_call: TRBV28; clone_size: NA; d_call: TRBD2; cdr3_nt: TGTGCCAGCAGCAGGCCACCCCCGGGACTAGCGGGATCCACAGATACGCAGTATTTT; cdr3_aa: CASSRPPPGLAGSTDTQYF
j_call: TRBJ1-2; v_call: TRBV18; clone_size: NA; d_call: NA; cdr3_nt: TGTGCCAGCTCACCACCGGTGGCAGGGGTTGGCTACACCTTC; cdr3_aa: CASSPPVAGVGYTF
j_call: TRBJ1-1; v_call: TRBV5-4; clone_size: NA; d_call: NA; cdr3_nt: TGTGCCAGCACGGGAGCAGGAAACACTGAAGCTTTCTTT; cdr3_aa: CASTGAGNTEAFF
j_call: TRBJ1-3; v_call: TRBV10-3; clone_size: once; d_call: NA; cdr3_nt: TGTGCCATCAGTGAGAATCCGGGATTCCTTGGAAACACCATATATTTT; cdr3_aa: CAISENPGFLGNTIYF
j_call: TRBJ2-5; v_call: TRBV7-9; clone_size: NA; d_call: TRBD2; cdr3_nt: TGTGCCAGCAGCCCCAGTTGGCTACAGGGGACTAGCGGGACCGAGACCCAGTACTTC; cdr3_aa: CASSPSWLQGTSGTETQYF
j_call: TRBJ1-4; v_call: TRBV4-1; clone_size: NA; d_call: NA; cdr3_nt: TGCGCCAGCAGCCAAGTCCCGGCGGGAGAAAAACTGTTTTTT; cdr3_aa: CASSQVPAGEKLFF
j_call: TRBJ1-5; v_call: TRBV6-5; clone_size: once; d_call: NA; cdr3_nt: TGTGCCAGCACTTCCCCGGGACAGCCCCAGCATTTT; cdr3_aa: CASTSPGQPQHF
j_call: TRBJ2-7; v_call: TRBV27; clone_size: NA; d_call: NA; cdr3_nt: TGTGCCAGCAGTTTCCAGGCGGGGCAGGAGAACTACGAGCAGTACTTC; cdr3_aa: CASSFQAGQENYEQYF
j_call: TRBJ2-1; v_call: TRBV5-1; clone_size: NA; d_call: NA; cdr3_nt: TGCGCCAGCAGCCTGGGGGGGCCGGGGGAGCAGTTCTTC; cdr3_aa: CASSLGGPGEQFF
j_call: TRBJ2-7; v_call: TRBV19; clone_size: NA; d_call: TRBD2; cdr3_nt: TGTGCCAGTAGTATAGAACTAGCGGGACCTGACGAGCAGTACTTC; cdr3_aa: CASSIELAGPDEQYF